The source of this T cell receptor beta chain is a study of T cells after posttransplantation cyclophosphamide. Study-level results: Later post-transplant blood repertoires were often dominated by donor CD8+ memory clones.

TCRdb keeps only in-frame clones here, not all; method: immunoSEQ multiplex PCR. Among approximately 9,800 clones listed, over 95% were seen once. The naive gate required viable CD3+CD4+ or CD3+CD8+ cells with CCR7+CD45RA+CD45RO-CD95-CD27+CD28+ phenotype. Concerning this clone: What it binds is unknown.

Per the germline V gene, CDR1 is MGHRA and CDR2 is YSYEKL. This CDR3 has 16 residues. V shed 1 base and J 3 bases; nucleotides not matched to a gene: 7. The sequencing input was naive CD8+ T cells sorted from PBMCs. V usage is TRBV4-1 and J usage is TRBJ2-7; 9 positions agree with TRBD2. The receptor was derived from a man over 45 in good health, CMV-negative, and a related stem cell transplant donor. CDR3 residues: CASSQGLASGIYEQYF. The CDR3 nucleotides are TGCGCCAGCAGCCAAGGGTTAGCTAGCGGGATCTACGAGCAGTACTTC.